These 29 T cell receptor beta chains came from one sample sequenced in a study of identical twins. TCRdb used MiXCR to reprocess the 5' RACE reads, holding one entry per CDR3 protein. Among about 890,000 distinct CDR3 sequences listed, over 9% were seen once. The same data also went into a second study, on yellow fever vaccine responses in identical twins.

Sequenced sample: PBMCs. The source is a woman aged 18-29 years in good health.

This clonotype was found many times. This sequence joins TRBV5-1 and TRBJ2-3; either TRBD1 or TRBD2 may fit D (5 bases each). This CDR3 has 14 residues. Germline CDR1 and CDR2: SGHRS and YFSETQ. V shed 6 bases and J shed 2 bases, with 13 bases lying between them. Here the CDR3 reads CASIRDPYTDTQYF. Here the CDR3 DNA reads TGCGCCAGCATTCGGGACCCCTACACAGATACGCAGTATTTT.

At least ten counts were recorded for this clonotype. The CDR3 region has the DNA TGTGCCAGCCAGAGCGGACAGTCCCGCTGGGGCTACGAGCAGTACTTC. This codes for CASQSGQSRWGYEQYF. The V and J genes are TRBV3-1 and TRBJ2-7; D is perhaps TRBD1 (6 bases). Trimming cost V 8 bases and J 3 bases, with 23 bases left between them. The CDR3 is 16 residues long. Germline CDR1 LGHDT, CDR2 YNNKEL (reference sequence).

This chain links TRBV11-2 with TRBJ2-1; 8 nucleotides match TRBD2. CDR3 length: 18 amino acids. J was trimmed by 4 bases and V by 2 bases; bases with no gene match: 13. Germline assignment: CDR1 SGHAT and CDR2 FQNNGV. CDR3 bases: TGTGCCAGCAGCTTAATTGTTGCCCAGCGGGAGATTTACAATGAGCAGTTCTTC. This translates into CASSLIVAQREIYNEQFF.

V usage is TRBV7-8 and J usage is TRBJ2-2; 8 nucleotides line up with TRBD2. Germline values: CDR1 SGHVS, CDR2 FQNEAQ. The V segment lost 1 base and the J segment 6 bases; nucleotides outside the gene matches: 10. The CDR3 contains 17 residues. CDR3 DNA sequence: TGTGCCAGCAGCTTAGTGTCTGCTGCGGGGGGCCCCGGGGAGCTGTTTTTT. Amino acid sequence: CASSLVSAAGGPGELFF.

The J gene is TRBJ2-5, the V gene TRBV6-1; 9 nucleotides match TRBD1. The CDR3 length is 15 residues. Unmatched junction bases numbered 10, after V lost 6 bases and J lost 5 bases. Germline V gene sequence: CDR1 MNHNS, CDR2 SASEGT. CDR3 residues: CASSPEQGALETQYF. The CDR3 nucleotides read TGTGCCAGCAGCCCCGAACAGGGGGCATTGGAGACCCAGTACTTC.

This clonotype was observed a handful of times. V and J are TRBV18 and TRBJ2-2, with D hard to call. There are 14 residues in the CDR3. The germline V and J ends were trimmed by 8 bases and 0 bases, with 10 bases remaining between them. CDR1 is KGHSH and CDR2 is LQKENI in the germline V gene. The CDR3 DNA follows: TGTGCCAGCATACTTGGAGCGAACACCGGGGAGCTGTTTTTT. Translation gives CASILGANTGELFF. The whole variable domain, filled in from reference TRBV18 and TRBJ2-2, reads NAGVMQNPRHLVRRRGQEARLRCSPMKGHSHVYWYRQLPEEGLKFMVYLQKENIIDESGMPKERFSAEFPKEGPSILRIQQVVRGDSAAYFCASILGANTGELFFGEGSRLTVL.

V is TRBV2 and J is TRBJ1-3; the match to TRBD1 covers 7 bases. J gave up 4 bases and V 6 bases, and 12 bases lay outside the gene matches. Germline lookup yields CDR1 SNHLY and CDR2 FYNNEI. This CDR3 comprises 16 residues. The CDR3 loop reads CASSIRTGETGNTIYF. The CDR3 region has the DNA TGTGCCAGCAGCATCCGTACAGGGGAAACGGGAAACACCATATATTTT.

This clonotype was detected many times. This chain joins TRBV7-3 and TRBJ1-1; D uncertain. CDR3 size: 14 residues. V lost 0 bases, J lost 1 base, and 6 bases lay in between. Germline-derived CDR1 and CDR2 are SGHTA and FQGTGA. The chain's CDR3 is CASSLTAGNTEAFF. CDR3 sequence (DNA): TGTGCCAGCAGCTTAACAGCAGGGAACACTGAAGCTTTCTTT.

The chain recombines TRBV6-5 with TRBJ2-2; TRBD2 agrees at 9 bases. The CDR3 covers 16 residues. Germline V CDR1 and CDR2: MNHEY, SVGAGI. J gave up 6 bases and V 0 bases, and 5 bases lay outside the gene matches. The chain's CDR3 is CASSYSPSGVSGELFF. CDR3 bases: TGTGCCAGCAGTTACTCACCTAGCGGGGTATCCGGGGAGCTGTTTTTT.

In DNA, the CDR3 is TGCAGTGCCAAGGGGGGGTCCGAAGGGGCCCACGAGCAGTACTTC. Translated, it gives CSAKGGSEGAHEQYF. The chain uses TRBV20-1 and TRBJ2-7, with D possibly TRBD2 on 7 matching bases. Germline V gives CDR1 DFQATT, CDR2 SNEGSKA (reference sequence). This CDR3 contains 15 residues. Deletions cut 6 bases from V and 5 bases from J, with 23 bases between.

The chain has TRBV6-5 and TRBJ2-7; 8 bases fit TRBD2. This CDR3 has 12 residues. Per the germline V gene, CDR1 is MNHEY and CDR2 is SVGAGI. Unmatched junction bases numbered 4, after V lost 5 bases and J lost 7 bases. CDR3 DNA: TGTGCCAGCAGTGGGACTAGGTGGGAGCAGTACTTC. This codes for CASSGTRWEQYF.

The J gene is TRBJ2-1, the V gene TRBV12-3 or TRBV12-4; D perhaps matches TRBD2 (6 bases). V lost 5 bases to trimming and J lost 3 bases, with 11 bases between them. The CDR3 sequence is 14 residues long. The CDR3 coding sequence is TGTGCCAGCAGTCCCTTGGGACTCTACAATGAGCAGTTCTTC. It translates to CASSPLGLYNEQFF.

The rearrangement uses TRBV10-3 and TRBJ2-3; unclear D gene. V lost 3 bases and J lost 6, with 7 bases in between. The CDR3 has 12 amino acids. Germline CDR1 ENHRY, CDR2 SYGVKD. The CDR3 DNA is TGTGCCATCAGTGATACGGAGGATACGCAGTATTTT. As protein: CAISDTEDTQYF.

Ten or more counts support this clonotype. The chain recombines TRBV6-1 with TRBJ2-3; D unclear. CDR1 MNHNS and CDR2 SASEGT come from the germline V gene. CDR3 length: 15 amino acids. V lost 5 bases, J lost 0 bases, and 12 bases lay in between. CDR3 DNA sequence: TGTGCCAGCAGTAATAGGTTCTCTAGCACAGATACGCAGTATTTT. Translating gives CASSNRFSSTDTQYF.

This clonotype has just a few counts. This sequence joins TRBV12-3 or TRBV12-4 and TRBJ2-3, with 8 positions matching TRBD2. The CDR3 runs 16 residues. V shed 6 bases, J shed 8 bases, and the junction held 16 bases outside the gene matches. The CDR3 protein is CASSPVGSGDMGTQYF. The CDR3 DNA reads TGTGCCAGCAGCCCCGTGGGTAGCGGGGATATGGGTACGCAGTATTTT.

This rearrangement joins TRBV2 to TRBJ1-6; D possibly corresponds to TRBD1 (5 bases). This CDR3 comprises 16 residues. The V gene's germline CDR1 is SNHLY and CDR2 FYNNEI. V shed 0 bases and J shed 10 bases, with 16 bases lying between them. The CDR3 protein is CASSEAGRGIESPLHF. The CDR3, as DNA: TGTGCCAGCAGTGAAGCAGGGCGGGGGATTGAGTCACCCCTCCACTTT.

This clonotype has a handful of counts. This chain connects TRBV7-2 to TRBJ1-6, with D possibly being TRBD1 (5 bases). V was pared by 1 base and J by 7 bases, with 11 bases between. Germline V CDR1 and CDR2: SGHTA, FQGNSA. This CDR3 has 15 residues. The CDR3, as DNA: TGTGCCAGCAGCTTAGTCGTGGGGGGGAATTCACCCCTCCACTTT. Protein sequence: CASSLVVGGNSPLHF.

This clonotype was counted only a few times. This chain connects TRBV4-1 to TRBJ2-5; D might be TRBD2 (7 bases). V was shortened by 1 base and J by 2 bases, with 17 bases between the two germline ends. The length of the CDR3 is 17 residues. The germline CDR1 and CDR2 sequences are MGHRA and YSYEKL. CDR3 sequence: CASSQVFGGAGQETQYF. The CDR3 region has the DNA TGCGCCAGCAGCCAAGTTTTTGGGGGGGCCGGGCAAGAGACCCAGTACTTC.

The CDR3 DNA sequence: TGCGCCAGCAGCCAAGACTACATGGGACTTGAAGATACGCAGTATTTT. It is translated as CASSQDYMGLEDTQYF. This sequence joins TRBV4-1 and TRBJ2-3, with a tentative D call TRBD2 (6 bases). Trimming took off 0 bases at V and 5 bases at J, with 15 bases between the two ends. Per germline, CDR1 MGHRA and CDR2 YSYEKL. CDR3 size: 16 residues.

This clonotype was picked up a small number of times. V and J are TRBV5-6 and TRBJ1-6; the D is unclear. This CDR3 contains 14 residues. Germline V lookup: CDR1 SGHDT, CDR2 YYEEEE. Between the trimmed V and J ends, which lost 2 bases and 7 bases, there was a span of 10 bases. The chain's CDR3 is CASSLPLSNSPLHF. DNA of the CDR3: TGTGCCAGCAGCTTACCCCTATCCAATTCACCCCTCCACTTT.

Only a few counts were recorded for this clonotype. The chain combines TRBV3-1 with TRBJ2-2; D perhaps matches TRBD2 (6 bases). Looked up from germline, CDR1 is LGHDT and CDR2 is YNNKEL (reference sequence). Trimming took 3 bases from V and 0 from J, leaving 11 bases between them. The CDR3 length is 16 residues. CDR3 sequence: CASSQRPGANTGELFF. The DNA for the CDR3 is TGTGCCAGCAGCCAGAGACCGGGGGCGAACACCGGGGAGCTGTTTTTT.

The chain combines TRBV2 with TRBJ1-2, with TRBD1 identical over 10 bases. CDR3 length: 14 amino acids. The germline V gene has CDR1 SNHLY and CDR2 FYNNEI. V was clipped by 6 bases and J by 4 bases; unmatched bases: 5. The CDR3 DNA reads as TGTGCCAGCAGAGGGACAGGGGATGTCTATGGCTACACCTTC. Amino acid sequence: CASRGTGDVYGYTF.

The CDR3 DNA reads as TGTGCCAGCAGTTCCGGGGGAGTCGGTGAGCAGTTCTTC. This codes for CASSSGGVGEQFF. The chain is built from TRBV6-4 and TRBJ2-1; tentatively, D is TRBD2 (6 bases). V lost 5 bases to trimming and J lost 9 bases, with 14 bases between them. The CDR3 covers 13 residues. Germline CDR1 is MRHNA and CDR2 is SNTAGT.

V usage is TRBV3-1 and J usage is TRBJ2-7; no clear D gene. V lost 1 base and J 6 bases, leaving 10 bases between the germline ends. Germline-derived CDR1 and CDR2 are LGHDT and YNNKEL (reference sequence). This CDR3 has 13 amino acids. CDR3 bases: TGTGCCAGCAGCCAAGCCCAGGTACTCGAGCAGTACTTC. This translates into CASSQAQVLEQYF.

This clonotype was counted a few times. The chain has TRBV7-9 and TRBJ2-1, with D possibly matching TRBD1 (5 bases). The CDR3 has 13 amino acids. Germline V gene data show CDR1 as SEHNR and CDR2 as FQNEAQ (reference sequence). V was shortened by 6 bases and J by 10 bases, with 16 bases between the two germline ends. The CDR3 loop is CASSLAAAGEQFF. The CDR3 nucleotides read TGTGCCAGCAGTCTCGCCGCGGCAGGGGAGCAGTTCTTC.

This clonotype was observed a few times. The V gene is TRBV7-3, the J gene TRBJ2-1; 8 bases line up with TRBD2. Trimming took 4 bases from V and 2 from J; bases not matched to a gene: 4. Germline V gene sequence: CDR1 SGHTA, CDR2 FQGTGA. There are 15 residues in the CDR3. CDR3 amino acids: CASSSLAGTYNEQFF. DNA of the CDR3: TGTGCCAGCAGCTCCCTAGCGGGCACCTACAATGAGCAGTTCTTC.

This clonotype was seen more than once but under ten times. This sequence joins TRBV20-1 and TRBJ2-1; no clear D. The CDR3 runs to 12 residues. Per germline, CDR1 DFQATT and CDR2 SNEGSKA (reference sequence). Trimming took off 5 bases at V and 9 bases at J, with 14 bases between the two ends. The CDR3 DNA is TGCAGTGCTGGAAAGGTGGATAGTGAGCAGTTCTTC. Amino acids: CSAGKVDSEQFF.

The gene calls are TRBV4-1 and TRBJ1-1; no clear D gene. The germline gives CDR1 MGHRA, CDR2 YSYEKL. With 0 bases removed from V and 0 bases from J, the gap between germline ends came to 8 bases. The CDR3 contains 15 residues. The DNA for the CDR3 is TGCGCCAGCAGCCAAGATTCTGTGGTGAACACTGAAGCTTTCTTT. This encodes CASSQDSVVNTEAFF.

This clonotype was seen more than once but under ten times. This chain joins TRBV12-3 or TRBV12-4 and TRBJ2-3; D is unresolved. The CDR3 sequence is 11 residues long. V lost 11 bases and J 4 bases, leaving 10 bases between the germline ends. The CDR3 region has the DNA TGTGCCTCAACGGGCTCAGATACGCAGTATTTT. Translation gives CASTGSDTQYF.